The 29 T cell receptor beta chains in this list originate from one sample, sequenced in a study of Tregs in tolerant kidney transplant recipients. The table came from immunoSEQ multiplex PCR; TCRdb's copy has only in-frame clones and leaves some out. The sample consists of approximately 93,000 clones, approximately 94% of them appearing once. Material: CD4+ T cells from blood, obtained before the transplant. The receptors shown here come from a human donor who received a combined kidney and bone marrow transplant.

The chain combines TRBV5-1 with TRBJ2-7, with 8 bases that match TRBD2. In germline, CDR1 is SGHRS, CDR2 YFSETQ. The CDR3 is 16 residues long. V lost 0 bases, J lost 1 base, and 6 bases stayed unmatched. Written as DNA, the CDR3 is TGCGCCAGCAGCTTGGCACTAGCGGCATTGTCCTACGAGCAGTACTTC. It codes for CASSLALAALSYEQYF.

CDR3 amino acids: CASSPSGQGAYEQYF. In nucleotides, the CDR3 is TGTGCCAGCTCACCATCGGGACAGGGGGCCTACGAGCAGTACTTC. The rearrangement links TRBV18 to TRBJ2-7; 11 nucleotides line up with TRBD1. The CDR3 has 15 residues. V shed 2 bases and J 2 bases; nucleotides not matched to a gene: 2. In germline, CDR1 is KGHSH, CDR2 LQKENI.

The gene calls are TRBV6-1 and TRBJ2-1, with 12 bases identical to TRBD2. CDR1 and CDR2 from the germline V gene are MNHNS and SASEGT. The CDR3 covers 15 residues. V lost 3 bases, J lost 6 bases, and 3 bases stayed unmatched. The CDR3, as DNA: TGTGCCAGCAGTGAGACTAGCGGGGGCCTCAATGAGCAGTTCTTC. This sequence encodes CASSETSGGLNEQFF.

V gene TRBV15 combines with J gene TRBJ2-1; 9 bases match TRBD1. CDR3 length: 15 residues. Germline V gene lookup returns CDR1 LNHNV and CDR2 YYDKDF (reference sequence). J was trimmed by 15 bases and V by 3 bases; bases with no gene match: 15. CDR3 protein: CATSRVNRQGGFLFF. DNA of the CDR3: TGTGCCACCAGCAGGGTTAATCGACAGGGGGGCTTTCTGTTCTTC. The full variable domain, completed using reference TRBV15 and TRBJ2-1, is DAMVIQNPRYQVTQFGKPVTLSCSQTLNHNVMYWYQQKSSQAPKLLFHYYDKDFNNEADTPDNFQSRRPNTSFCFLDIRSPGLGDTAMYLCATSRVNRQGGFLFFGPGTRLTVL.

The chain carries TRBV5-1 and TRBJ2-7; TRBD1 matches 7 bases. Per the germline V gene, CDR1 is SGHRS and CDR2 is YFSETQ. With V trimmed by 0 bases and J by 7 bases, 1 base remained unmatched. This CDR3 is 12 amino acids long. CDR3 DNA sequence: TGCGCCAGCAGCTTGGACAGGGGTGAGCAGTACTTC. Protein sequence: CASSLDRGEQYF.

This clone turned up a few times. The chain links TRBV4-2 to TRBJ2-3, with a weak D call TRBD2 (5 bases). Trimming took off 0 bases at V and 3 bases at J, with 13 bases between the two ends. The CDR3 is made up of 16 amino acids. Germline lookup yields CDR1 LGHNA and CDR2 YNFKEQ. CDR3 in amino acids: CASSQDGRAITDTQYF. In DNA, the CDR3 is TGTGCCAGCAGCCAAGATGGGCGGGCCATAACAGATACGCAGTATTTT.

CDR3 DNA sequence: TGTGCCAGCAGCTCTCGAGGTCTCCCGGACACTGAAGCTTTCTTT. Translating it yields CASSSRGLPDTEAFF. The chain links TRBV7-3 to TRBJ1-1; no reliable D call. CDR3 size: 15 residues. Germline V lookup: CDR1 SGHTA, CDR2 FQGTGA. V lost 4 bases, J lost 3 bases, and 15 bases lay in between.

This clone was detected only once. The CDR3 coding sequence is TGTGCCAGCACCCTACGAGTTAGCGGGGGCCACAATGAGCAGTTCTTC. It encodes CASTLRVSGGHNEQFF. The rearrangement joins TRBV7-9 to TRBJ2-1, with 9 bases identical to TRBD2. With 7 bases clipped from V and 5 bases from J, the junction kept 12 bases outside the gene matches. CDR1 SEHNR and CDR2 FQNEAQ come from the germline V gene (reference sequence). This CDR3 contains 16 residues.

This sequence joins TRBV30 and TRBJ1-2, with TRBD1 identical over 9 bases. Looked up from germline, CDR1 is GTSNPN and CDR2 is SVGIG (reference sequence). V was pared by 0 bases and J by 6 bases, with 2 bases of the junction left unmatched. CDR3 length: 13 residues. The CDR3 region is CAWSVQGANGYTF. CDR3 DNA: TGTGCCTGGAGTGTACAGGGGGCGAATGGCTACACCTTC.

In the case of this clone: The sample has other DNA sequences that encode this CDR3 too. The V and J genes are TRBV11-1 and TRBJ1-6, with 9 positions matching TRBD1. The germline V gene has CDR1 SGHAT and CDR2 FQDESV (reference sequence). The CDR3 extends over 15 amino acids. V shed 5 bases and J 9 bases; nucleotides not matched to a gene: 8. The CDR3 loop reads CASSPDRGIPSPLHF. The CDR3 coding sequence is TGTGCCAGCAGCCCGGACAGGGGAATACCTTCACCCCTCCACTTT.

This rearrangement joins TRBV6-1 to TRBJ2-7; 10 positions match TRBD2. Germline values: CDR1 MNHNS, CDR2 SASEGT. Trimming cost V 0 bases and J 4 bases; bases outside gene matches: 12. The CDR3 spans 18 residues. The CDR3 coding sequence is TGTGCCAGCAGTGAAGCGTATCTAACTAGCGGGACCCTATACGAGCAGTACTTC. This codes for CASSEAYLTSGTLYEQYF.

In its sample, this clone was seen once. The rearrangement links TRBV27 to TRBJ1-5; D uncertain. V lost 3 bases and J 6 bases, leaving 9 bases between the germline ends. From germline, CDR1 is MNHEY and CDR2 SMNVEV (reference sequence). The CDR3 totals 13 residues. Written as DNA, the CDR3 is TGTGCCAGCAGTTTTATGGGCAGTCAGCCCCAGCATTTT. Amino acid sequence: CASSFMGSQPQHF.

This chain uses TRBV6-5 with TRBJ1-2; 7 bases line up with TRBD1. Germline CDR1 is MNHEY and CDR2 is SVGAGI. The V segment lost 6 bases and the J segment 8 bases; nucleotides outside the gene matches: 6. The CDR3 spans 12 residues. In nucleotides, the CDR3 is TGTGCCAGCAGCCGGACAGGCAACGGCTACACCTTC. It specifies CASSRTGNGYTF.

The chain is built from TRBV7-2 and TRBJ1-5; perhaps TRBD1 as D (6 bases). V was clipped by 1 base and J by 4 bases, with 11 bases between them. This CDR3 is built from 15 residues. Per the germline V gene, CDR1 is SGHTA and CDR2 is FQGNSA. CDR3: CASSLVPGVNQPQHF. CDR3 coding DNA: TGTGCCAGCAGCTTAGTACCAGGGGTTAATCAGCCCCAGCATTTT.

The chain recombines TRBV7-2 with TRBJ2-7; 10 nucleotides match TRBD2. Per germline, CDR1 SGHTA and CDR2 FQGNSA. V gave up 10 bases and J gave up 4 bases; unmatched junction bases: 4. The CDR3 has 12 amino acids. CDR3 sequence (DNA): TGTGCCACTAGCGGGAGTTCGTACGAGCAGTACTTC. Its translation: CATSGSSYEQYF.

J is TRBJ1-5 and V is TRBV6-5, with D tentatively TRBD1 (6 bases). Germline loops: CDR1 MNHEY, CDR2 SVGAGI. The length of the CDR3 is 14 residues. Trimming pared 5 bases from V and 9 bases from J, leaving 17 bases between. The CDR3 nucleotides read TGTGCCAGCAGTGATACAGGGTCCACCGGGCCCCAGCATTTT. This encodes CASSDTGSTGPQHF.

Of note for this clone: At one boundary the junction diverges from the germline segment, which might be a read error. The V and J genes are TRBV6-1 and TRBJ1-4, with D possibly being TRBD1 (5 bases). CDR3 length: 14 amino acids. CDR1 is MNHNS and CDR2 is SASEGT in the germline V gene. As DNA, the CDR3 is TGTGCCAGCAGCGAAGGGGCAGCTAATGAAAAACTGTTTTTT. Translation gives CASSEGAANEKLFF.

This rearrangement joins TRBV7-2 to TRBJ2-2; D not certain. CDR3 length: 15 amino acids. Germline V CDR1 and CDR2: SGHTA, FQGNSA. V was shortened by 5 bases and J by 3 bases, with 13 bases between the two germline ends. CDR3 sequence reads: CASSPKTSHTGELFF. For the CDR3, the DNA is TGTGCCAGCAGCCCCAAGACTTCCCACACCGGGGAGCTGTTTTTT.

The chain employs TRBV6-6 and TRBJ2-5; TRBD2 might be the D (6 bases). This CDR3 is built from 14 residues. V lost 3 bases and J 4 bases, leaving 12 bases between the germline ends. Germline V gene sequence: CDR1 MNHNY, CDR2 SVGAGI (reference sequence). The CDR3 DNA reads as TGTGCCAGCAGTTATCCCGGGAGATCAGAGACCCAGTACTTC. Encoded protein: CASSYPGRSETQYF.

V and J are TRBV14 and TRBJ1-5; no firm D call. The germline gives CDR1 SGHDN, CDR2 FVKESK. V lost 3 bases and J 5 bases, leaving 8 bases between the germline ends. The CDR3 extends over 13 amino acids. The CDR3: CASSQGSYQPQHF. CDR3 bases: TGTGCCAGCAGCCAGGGCAGCTATCAGCCCCAGCATTTT. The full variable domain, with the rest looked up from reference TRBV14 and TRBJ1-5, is EAGVTQFPSHSVIEKGQTVTLRCDPISGHDNLYWYRRVMGKEIKFLLHFVKESKQDESGMPNNRFLAERTGGTYSTLKVQPAELEDSGVYFCASSQGSYQPQHFGDGTRLSIL.

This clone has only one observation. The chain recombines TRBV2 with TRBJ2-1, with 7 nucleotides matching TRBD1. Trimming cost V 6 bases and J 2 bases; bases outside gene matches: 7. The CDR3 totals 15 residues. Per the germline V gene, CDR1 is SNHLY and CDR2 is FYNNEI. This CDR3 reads CASSADRVPYNEQFF. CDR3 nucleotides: TGTGCCAGCAGCGCCGACAGGGTCCCCTACAATGAGCAGTTCTTC.

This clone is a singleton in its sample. CDR3 in DNA: TGTGCCATCACCGGGACTAGCGGGGGCCCAGATACGCAGTATTTT. Protein: CAITGTSGGPDTQYF. V gene TRBV10-3 combines with J gene TRBJ2-3; the match to TRBD2 covers 14 bases. Losses at the gene ends were 7 bases for V and 4 bases for J; bases not matched to a gene: 4. The CDR3 spans 15 residues. Germline V gives CDR1 ENHRY, CDR2 SYGVKD.

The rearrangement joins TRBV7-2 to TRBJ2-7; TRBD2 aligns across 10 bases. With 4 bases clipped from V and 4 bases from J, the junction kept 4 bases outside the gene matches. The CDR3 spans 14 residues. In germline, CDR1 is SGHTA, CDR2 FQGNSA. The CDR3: CASSSLAGEYEQYF. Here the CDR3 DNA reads TGTGCCAGCAGCTCTCTAGCGGGAGAGTACGAGCAGTACTTC. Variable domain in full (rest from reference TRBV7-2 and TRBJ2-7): GAGVSQSPSNKVTEKGKDVELRCDPISGHTALYWYRQSLGQGLEFLIYFQGNSAPDKSGLPSDRFSAERTGGSVSTLTIQRTQQEDSAVYLCASSSLAGEYEQYFGPGTRLTVT.

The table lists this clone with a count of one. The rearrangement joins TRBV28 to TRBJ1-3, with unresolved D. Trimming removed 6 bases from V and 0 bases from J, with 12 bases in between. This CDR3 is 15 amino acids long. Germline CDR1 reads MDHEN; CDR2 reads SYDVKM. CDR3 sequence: CASSQRGSSGNTIYF. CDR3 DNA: TGTGCCAGCAGCCAACGAGGAAGCTCTGGAAACACCATATATTTT.

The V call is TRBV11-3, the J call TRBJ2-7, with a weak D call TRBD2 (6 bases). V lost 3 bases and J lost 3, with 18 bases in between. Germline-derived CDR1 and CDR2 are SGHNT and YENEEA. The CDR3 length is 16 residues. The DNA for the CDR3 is TGTGCCAGCAGCTTGGTCCGGGACTCCTTCTTCTACGAGCAGTACTTC. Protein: CASSLVRDSFFYEQYF.

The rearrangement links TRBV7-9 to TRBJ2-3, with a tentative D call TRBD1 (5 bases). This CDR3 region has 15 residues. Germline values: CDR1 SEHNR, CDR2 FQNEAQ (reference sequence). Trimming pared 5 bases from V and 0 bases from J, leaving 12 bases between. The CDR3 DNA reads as TGTGCCAGCAGCCAGCCTAGGGGTAGCACAGATACGCAGTATTTT. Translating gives CASSQPRGSTDTQYF.

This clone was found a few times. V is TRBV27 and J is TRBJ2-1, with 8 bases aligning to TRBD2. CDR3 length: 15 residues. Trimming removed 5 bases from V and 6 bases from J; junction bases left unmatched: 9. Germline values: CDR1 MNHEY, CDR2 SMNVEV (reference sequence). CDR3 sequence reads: CASSRDGRAPNEQFF. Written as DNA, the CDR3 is TGTGCCAGCAGTCGGGACGGGAGGGCCCCCAATGAGCAGTTCTTC.

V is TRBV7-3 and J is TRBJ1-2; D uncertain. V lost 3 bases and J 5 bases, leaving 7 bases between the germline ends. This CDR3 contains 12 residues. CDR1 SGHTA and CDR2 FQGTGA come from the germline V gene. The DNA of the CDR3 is TGTGCCAGCAGCTTTCCTACTTATGGCTACACCTTC. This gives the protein CASSFPTYGYTF.

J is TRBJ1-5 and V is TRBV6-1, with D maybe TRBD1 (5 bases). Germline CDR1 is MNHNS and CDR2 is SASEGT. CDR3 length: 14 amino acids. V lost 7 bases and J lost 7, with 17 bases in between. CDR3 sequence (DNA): TGTGCCAGCACTATGGATAGGACACAACAGCCCCAGCATTTT. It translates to CASTMDRTQQPQHF.